One and the same sample provided the 11 T cell receptor beta chains below, sequenced in a study of T cells in Graves' hyperthyroidism and ophthalmopathy. Regions amplified from RNA transcripts were the TCR beta CDR3 regions. Carried out on the TCR CDR3, a first-round RT-PCR used the HTBI primer set. TCRdb used MiXCR to reprocess the multiplex PCR reads, holding one entry per CDR3 protein. In the table there are 250,000 or so distinct CDR3 sequences, about 15% of which are singletons. Sequences were obtained from blood. The receptors come from a woman between 45 and 65 years old with Graves' hyperthyroidism that later progressed to Graves' ophthalmopathy.

This clonotype has a count of ten or more. This chain connects TRBV5-1 to TRBJ2-1, with 15 bases identical to TRBD2. Germline V gene sequence: CDR1 SGHRS, CDR2 YFSETQ. Trimming removed 4 bases from V and 8 bases from J; junction bases left unmatched: 7. The CDR3 spans 16 residues. CDR3 sequence (DNA): TGCGCCAGCAGCAGGGGACTAGCGGGAGGATTCGATGAGCAGTTCTTC. Translated, it gives CASSRGLAGGFDEQFF.

As for this clonotype: A much larger clone lies one base from this, so it may be a read error. The genes are TRBV25-1 and TRBJ2-7; D tentatively reads TRBD1 or TRBD2 (5 bases each). This CDR3 region has 15 residues. The germline gives CDR1 MGHDK, CDR2 SYGVNS. V shed 3 bases and J shed 2 bases, with 14 bases lying between them. CDR3: CASSEGETPPYEQYV. The CDR3 DNA is TGTGCCAGCAGTGAGGGGGAGACACCTCCCTACGAGCAGTACGTC.

Regarding this clonotype: With a much larger clone just one base away, this may be a read error. The chain employs TRBV5-1 and TRBJ2-5, with 7 bases aligning to TRBD1. There are 15 residues in the CDR3. Germline CDR1 is SGHRS and CDR2 is YFSETQ. V lost 3 bases and J lost 2; bases outside the gene matches: 7. The CDR3 coding sequence is TGCGCCAGCAGCTCCGTGGACAGGAGTCAAGAGACCCAGTACTTC. It yields the protein CASSSVDRSQETQYF.

This clonotype was counted many times. The chain couples TRBV5-1 to TRBJ2-7, with TRBD1 matching over 8 bases. The CDR3 totals 13 residues. CDR1 is SGHRS, CDR2 YFSETQ, per germline. V trimming: 4 bases; J trimming: 3 bases; junction bases outside the gene matches: 3. In DNA form, the CDR3 reads TGCGCCAGCAGCCGGGGACAGGTCTACGAGCAGTACTTC. It translates to CASSRGQVYEQYF.

This clonotype was seen at least ten times. The chain recombines TRBV15 with TRBJ2-2; D unresolved. Germline assignment: CDR1 LNHNV and CDR2 YYDKDF (reference sequence). The V gene lost 1 base and the J gene lost 0 bases, with 6 bases spanning the gap. The CDR3 runs 15 residues. CDR3 amino acids: CATSRVGTNTGELFF. CDR3 DNA sequence: TGTGCCACCAGCAGAGTGGGGACGAACACCGGGGAGCTGTTTTTT. Filled out from reference TRBV15 and TRBJ2-2, the complete variable domain reads DAMVIQNPRYQVTQFGKPVTLSCSQTLNHNVMYWYQQKSSQAPKLLFHYYDKDFNNEADTPDNFQSRRPNTSFCFLDIRSPGLGDTAMYLCATSRVGTNTGELFFGEGSRLTVL.

This clonotype was counted many times. The rearrangement joins TRBV6-1 to TRBJ2-1; the match to TRBD2 covers 7 bases. Germline V CDR1 and CDR2: MNHNS, SASEGT. There are 13 residues in the CDR3. V lost 3 bases, J lost 8 bases, and 4 bases stayed unmatched. The CDR3: CASSESLADEQFF. The CDR3 nucleotides are TGTGCCAGCAGTGAGAGCCTAGCGGATGAGCAGTTCTTC.

This clonotype was seen a handful of times. The chain's CDR3 is CASSLEGRIEAFF. CDR3 bases: TGTGCCAGCAGCTTAGAGGGCAGAATTGAAGCTTTCTTT. The chain uses TRBV7-9 and TRBJ1-1; D gene ambiguous. Germline CDR1 reads SEHNR; CDR2 reads FQNEAQ (reference sequence). The CDR3 runs to 13 residues. Trimming left V 1 base short and J 7 bases short, with 10 bases between.

This clonotype was seen at least ten times. The V call is TRBV20-1, the J call TRBJ2-7; TRBD2 aligns across 10 bases. The CDR3 covers 13 residues. The V segment lost 3 bases and the J segment 6 bases; nucleotides outside the gene matches: 5. The V gene's germline CDR1 is DFQATT and CDR2 SNEGSKA (reference sequence). The DNA of the CDR3 is TGCAGTGCTAGGGGGACTAGCGAAGGCGAGCAGTACTTC. Residues: CSARGTSEGEQYF.

Concerning this clonotype: Just one base apart from a much larger clone, this may be a read error. The rearrangement joins TRBV7-2 to TRBJ2-5, with D hard to call. CDR1 and CDR2 (germline): SGHTA, FQGNSA. V lost 1 base and J 0 bases, leaving 3 bases between the germline ends. This CDR3 is 13 amino acids long. Here the CDR3 DNA reads TGTGCCAGCAGCTTAGTGAACCAAGAGACCCAGTACTTC. It translates to CASSLVNQETQYF. The full variable domain, in which reference TRBV7-2 and TRBJ2-5 provide the parts outside the CDR3, is GAGVSQSPSNKVTEKGKDVELRCDPISGHTALYWYRQSLGQGLEFLIYFQGNSAPDKSGLPSDRFSAERTGGSVSTLTIQRTQQEDSAVYLCASSLVNQETQYFGPGTRLLVL.

On this clonotype: The junction does not match germline at one end; this may be a read error. This rearrangement joins TRBV7-9 to TRBJ1-3; a weak D match, TRBD1 (6 bases). The CDR3 spans 16 residues. Per germline, CDR1 SEHNR and CDR2 FQNEAQ (reference sequence). The CDR3 loop is CASSILPQGSGNTTYF. In DNA, the CDR3 is TGTGCCAGCAGCATTCTTCCACAGGGATCTGGAAACACCACATATTTT.

The CDR3 sequence is CASSAILAGGDNEQFF. CDR3 nucleotides: TGTGCCAGCTCAGCTATACTAGCGGGGGGGGACAATGAGCAGTTCTTC. This chain links TRBV18 with TRBJ2-1; TRBD2 matches at 13 bases. The CDR3 loop spans 16 amino acids. Germline CDR1 KGHSH, CDR2 LQKENI. J gave up 5 bases and V 5 bases, and 6 bases lay outside the gene matches.